The rows below give T cell receptor beta chains drawn from one sample of a study of spatial heterogeneity in lung cancer. TCRdb re-derived calls from the 5' RACE reads in MiXCR, one entry per CDR3 protein. The sample has some 10,000 distinct CDR3 sequences, about 5% seen once. The sample here was lung tumor tissue, taken at surgery. All receptors derive from a male donor with early-stage non-small cell lung cancer. The CDR3 runs from the conserved cysteine through the conserved F or W. Fields, in order: clone size, D gene, V gene, J gene, CDR3 protein, CDR3 DNA. A D gene is named only where the DNA matches it firmly. A row's size may be missing; if present it is once, few, many or a size class.

clone_size: many
d_call: TRBD1
v_call: TRBV10-3
j_call: TRBJ2-1
cdr3_aa: CAISRDRGLMDNEQFF
cdr3_nt: TGTGCCATCAGTCGGGACAGGGGGCTTATGGACAATGAGCAGTTCTTC

clone_size: many
d_call: TRBD1
v_call: TRBV20-1
j_call: TRBJ2-5
cdr3_aa: CSARDSRGRETQYF
cdr3_nt: TGCAGTGCTAGAGATAGCAGGGGGCGAGAGACCCAGTACTTC

clone_size: many
d_call: TRBD2
v_call: TRBV30
j_call: TRBJ2-7
cdr3_aa: CACWDGRAYEQYF
cdr3_nt: TGTGCCTGCTGGGACGGGAGGGCCTACGAGCAGTACTTC

clone_size: medium-sized
d_call: NA
v_call: TRBV29-1
j_call: TRBJ1-1
cdr3_aa: CSVEIGQGGTEAFF
cdr3_nt: TGCAGCGTTGAGATAGGGCAGGGTGGCACTGAAGCTTTCTTT

clone_size: many
d_call: NA
v_call: TRBV10-3
j_call: TRBJ2-7
cdr3_aa: CAISDLKLSGFLHEQYF
cdr3_nt: TGTGCCATCAGTGACTTGAAGTTGAGCGGGTTCTTGCACGAGCAGTACTTC

clone_size: NA
d_call: TRBD1
v_call: TRBV6-5
j_call: TRBJ2-5
cdr3_aa: CASTQTGQETQYF
cdr3_nt: TGTGCCAGCACCCAGACAGGGCAAGAGACCCAGTACTTC

clone_size: many
d_call: TRBD1
v_call: TRBV4-2
j_call: TRBJ2-7
cdr3_aa: CASSRDRAYEQYF
cdr3_nt: TGTGCCAGCAGCCGGGACAGGGCTTACGAGCAGTACTTC

clone_size: many
d_call: NA
v_call: TRBV20-1
j_call: TRBJ1-1
cdr3_aa: CSARATPGMNTEAFF
cdr3_nt: TGCAGTGCTAGAGCGACCCCCGGTATGAACACTGAAGCTTTCTTT

clone_size: medium-sized
d_call: TRBD2
v_call: TRBV11-3
j_call: TRBJ2-1
cdr3_aa: CASSLEGLGGNEQFF
cdr3_nt: TGTGCCAGCAGCTTAGAGGGACTAGGGGGGAATGAGCAGTTCTTC

clone_size: many
d_call: NA
v_call: TRBV20-1
j_call: TRBJ2-2
cdr3_aa: CRFAVGRENTGELFF
cdr3_nt: TGCAGATTCGCCGTGGGTCGGGAGAACACCGGGGAGCTGTTTTTT

clone_size: NA
d_call: NA
v_call: TRBV7-2
j_call: TRBJ2-5
cdr3_aa: CASSSTMGRDKTQYF
cdr3_nt: TGTGCCAGCAGCTCCACCATGGGGAGGGACAAGACCCAGTACTTC

clone_size: many
d_call: TRBD1
v_call: TRBV28
j_call: TRBJ1-3
cdr3_aa: CASKQGNGNTIYF
cdr3_nt: TGTGCCAGTAAACAGGGGAACGGAAACACCATATATTTT

clone_size: many
d_call: TRBD1
v_call: TRBV7-6
j_call: TRBJ1-5
cdr3_aa: CASSLNRGHNQPQHF
cdr3_nt: TGTGCCAGCAGCTTAAACAGGGGGCACAATCAGCCCCAGCATTTT

clone_size: many
d_call: NA
v_call: TRBV5-4
j_call: TRBJ2-3
cdr3_aa: CASSLLQSDTQYF
cdr3_nt: TGTGCCAGCAGCCTACTTCAGTCAGATACGCAGTATTTT

clone_size: few
d_call: NA
v_call: TRBV5-6
j_call: TRBJ1-3
cdr3_aa: CASSLVSTGNTIYF
cdr3_nt: TGTGCCAGCAGCTTGGTGTCTACCGGAAACACCATATATTTT